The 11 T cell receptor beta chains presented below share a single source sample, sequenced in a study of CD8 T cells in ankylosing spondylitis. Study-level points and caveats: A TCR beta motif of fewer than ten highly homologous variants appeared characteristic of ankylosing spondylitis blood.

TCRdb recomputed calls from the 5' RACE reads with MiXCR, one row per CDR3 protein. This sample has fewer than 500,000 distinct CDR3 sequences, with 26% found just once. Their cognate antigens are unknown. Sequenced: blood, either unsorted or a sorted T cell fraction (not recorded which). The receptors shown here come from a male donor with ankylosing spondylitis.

CDR3 loop: CASRAGLAETQYF. The CDR3 DNA sequence: TGTGCCAGCAGAGCTGGACTAGCGGAGACCCAGTACTTC. The chain couples TRBV6-2 or TRBV6-3 to TRBJ2-5, with 9 bases matching TRBD2. The CDR3 has 13 amino acids. The germline V gene has CDR1 MNHEY and CDR2 SVGEGT. V lost 6 bases to trimming and J lost 5 bases; unmatched junction nucleotides: 4.

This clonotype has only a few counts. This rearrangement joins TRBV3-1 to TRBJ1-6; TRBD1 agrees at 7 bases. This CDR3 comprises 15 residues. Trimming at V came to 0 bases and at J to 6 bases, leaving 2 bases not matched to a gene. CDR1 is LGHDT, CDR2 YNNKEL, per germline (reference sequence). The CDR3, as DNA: TGTGCCAGCAGCCAAGAGGGACAGATTAATTCACCCCTCCACTTT. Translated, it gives CASSQEGQINSPLHF. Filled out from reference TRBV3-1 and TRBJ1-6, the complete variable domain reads DTAVSQTPKYLVTQMGNDKSIKCEQNLGHDTMYWYKQDSKKFLKIMFSYNNKELIINETVPNRFSPKSPDKAHLNLHINSLELGDSAVYFCASSQEGQINSPLHFGNGTRLTVT.

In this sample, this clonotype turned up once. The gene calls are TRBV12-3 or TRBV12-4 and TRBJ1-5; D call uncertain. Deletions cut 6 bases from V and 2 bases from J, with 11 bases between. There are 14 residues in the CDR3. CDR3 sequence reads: CASSPDTGNQPQHF. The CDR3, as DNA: TGTGCCAGCAGCCCAGACACAGGCAATCAGCCCCAGCATTTT.

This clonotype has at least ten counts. CDR3 sequence: CSASQGAPYYNEQFF. The CDR3 nucleotides read TGCAGTGCTAGCCAGGGGGCGCCGTATTACAATGAGCAGTTCTTC. This chain connects TRBV20-1 to TRBJ2-1, with TRBD1 identical over 8 bases. The V and J ends lost 3 bases and 4 bases, in that order; junction bases with no gene match: 8. The CDR3 is made up of 15 amino acids. The germline V gene has CDR1 DFQATT and CDR2 SNEGSKA (reference sequence).

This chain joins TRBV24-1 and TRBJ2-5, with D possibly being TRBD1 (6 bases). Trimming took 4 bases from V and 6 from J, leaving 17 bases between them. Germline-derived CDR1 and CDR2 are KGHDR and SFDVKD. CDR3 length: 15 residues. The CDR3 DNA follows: TGTGCCACCAGTGACCCCAGGGGACCCGTGAAGACCCAGTACTTC. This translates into CATSDPRGPVKTQYF.

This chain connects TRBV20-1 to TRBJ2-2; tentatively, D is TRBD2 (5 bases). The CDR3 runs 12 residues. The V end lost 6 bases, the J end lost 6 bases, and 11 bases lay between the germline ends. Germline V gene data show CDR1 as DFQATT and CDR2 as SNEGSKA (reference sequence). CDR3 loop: CSATFGAGELFF. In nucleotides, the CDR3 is TGCAGTGCGACCTTCGGGGCCGGGGAGCTGTTTTTT.

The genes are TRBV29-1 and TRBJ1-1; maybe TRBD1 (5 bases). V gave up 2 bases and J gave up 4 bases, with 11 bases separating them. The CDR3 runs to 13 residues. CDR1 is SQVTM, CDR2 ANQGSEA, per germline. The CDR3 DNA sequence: TGCAGCGTTGAAAAGGGTGGGACCACTGAAGCTTTCTTT. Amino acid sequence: CSVEKGGTTEAFF.

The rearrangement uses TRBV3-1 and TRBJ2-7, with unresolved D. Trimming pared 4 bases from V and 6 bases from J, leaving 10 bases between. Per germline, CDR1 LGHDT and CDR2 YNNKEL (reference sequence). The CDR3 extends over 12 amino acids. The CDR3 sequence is CASSRLRGEQYF. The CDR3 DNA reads TGTGCCAGCAGCCGCCTACGTGGCGAGCAGTACTTC.

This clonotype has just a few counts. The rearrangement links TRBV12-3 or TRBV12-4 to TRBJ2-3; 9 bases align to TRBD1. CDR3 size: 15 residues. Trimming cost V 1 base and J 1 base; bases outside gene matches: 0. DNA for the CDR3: TGTGCCAGCAGTTTAGGGACAGGGGGCACAGATACGCAGTATTTT. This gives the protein CASSLGTGGTDTQYF.

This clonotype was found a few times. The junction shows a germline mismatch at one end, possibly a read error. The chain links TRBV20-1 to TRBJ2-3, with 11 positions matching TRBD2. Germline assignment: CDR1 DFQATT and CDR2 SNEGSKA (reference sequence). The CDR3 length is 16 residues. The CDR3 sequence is CCAMGLAVTSTDTQYF. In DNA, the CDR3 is TGCTGTGCTATGGGACTAGCGGTAACTAGCACAGATACGCAGTATTTT.

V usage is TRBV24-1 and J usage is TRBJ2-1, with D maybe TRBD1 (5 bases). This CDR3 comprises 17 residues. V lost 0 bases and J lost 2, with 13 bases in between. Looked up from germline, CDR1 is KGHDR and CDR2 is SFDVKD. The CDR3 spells CATSDLQAGQAYNEQFF. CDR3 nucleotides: TGTGCCACCAGTGATTTGCAGGCAGGGCAGGCCTACAATGAGCAGTTCTTC.